A single T cell receptor (beta chain) is shown here with its context. Its target antigen remains unknown. Possible read error: a much larger clone is one base away. The sample comes from a study of blood T cells in healthy people across ages (dated by TCRdb to about 2015). About the full investigation: Template switching captured roughly one uniquely barcoded TCR beta cDNA molecule per two T cells in model experiments. Using deep sequencing normalized with unique cDNA molecular identifiers, the study measured how TCR beta repertoire diversity changes with age. The donors were split into four age groups: young (average around 15 years), middle-aged (over 35), aged (more than 60) and long-lived (roughly 77). To avoid experimental bias, donors of different ages were spread randomly across the sequencing lanes. Two additional independent replicas of 1 million unique cDNA reads from the same blood draw were analyzed for two donors (one aged 18 to 30 and one aged 80 or older).

Systemically healthy Caucasian individuals from Russia, some 38 in total and aged about 6 to 95 years, were included as donors. Each donor gave approximately 10 milliliters of peripheral blood, collected into EDTA-treated Vacutainer tubes. Ficoll-Paque density-gradient centrifugation was used to isolate PBMCs, with at least 7 million per sample. Trizol reagent was used to extract total RNA from the PBMCs, yielding at least 5 micrograms per sample. For every donor, an aliquot of PBMCs went through flow cytometry to measure the percentages of naive CD45RAhigh/CD27high T cells. What the work shows at the level of the full study, not this receptor alone: Conclusive comparison of naive and antigen-experienced compartments was prevented by the profiling of bulk unsorted PBMCs. The percentage of naive T cells measured by flow cytometry correlated strongly with observed TCR beta diversity. Compared with the aged group, the long-lived group had more naive CD4+ T cells, fewer expanded clones and increased TCR diversity, suggesting age selection. Estimates of total diversity from one million sequenced T cells were regarded as lower bounds and underestimates. Because donor CMV infection status was unknown, age-related changes in expanded clonotypes were potentially confounded. Observed TCR beta diversity per million T cells fell roughly linearly with age, and a significant reduction was already apparent by age around 40.

Libraries were built with 5' RACE. TCRdb records Illumina HiSeq 2500 as the sequencer. A second PCR of about 6 to 11 cycles was run with a J-beta primer mix and a sample-barcoded 5' primer. A unique molecular identifier was introduced onto each TCR beta cDNA molecule by a template-switch 5' adaptor carrying 12 random nucleotides. At least 2.5 million CDR3-containing paired-end reads were obtained from each sample. All of the RNA was converted into first-strand cDNA using the Mint cDNA synthesis kit, with a TRBC-specific oligonucleotide serving as the primer. Following uracil-DNA glycosylase treatment, a first 18-cycle PCR with universal primers M1SS and BC2_uni_R was performed on all cDNA. The authors' pipeline ran thus. Each sample was normalized by randomly selecting 1 million high-quality reads, each carrying a distinct molecular identifier. Instead of being binned into consensus sequences, reads with shared molecular identifiers were discarded. CDR3 identification, clonotype clustering and error correction used MiTCR with a Q25 quality threshold and the strictest error-elimination algorithm. A nonparametric unseen species model with Euler transformation was used to estimate lower-bound total TCR beta diversity. The raw public data were reprocessed by TCRdb itself: fastp quality trimming at Q25, MiXCR clonotype calling, in-frame beta chains only. Under each unique CDR3 protein, matching rows form one entry showing the most common genes and DNA. The V and J calls and clone size come from TCRdb's table, not from the authors' own analysis. This sample gives around 790,000 distinct CDR3 sequences in total; about 42% of them show up just once. The biggest ten clones account for approximately 20% of the sample.

CDR3 length: 16 amino acids, cysteine to phenylalanine. Only the CDR3 DNA is retained, 48 bases long and in frame from the first base. CDR1 and CDR2 are drawn from the germline V gene (reference sequence): LNHNV, YYDKDF. This receptor was obtained from a man between 60 and 75 years old in good health. Recombination linked TRBV15 to TRBJ2-1; the D gene identity is not certain. Sequencing was done on a sample of blood. For the CDR3, the sequence is CATSRAGQTLYNERFF. The base sequence is TGTGCCACCAGCAGAGCTGGGCAAACCCTGTACAATGAGCGGTTCTTC.